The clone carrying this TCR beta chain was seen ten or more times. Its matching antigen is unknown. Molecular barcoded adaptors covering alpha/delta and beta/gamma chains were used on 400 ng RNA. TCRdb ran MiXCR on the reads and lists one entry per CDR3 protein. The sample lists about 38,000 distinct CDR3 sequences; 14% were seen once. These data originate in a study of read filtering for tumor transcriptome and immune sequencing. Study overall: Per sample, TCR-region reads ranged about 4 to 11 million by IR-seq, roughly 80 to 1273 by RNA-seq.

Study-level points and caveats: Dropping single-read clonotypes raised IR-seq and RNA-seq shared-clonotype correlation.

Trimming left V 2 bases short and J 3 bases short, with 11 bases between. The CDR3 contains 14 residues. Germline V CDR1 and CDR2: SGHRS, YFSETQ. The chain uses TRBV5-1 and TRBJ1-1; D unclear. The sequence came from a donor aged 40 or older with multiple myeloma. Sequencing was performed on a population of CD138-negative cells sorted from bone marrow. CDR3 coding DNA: TGCGCCAGCAGCTTAGACGGGCCTTACACTGAAGCTTTCTTT. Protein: CASSLDGPYTEAFF.